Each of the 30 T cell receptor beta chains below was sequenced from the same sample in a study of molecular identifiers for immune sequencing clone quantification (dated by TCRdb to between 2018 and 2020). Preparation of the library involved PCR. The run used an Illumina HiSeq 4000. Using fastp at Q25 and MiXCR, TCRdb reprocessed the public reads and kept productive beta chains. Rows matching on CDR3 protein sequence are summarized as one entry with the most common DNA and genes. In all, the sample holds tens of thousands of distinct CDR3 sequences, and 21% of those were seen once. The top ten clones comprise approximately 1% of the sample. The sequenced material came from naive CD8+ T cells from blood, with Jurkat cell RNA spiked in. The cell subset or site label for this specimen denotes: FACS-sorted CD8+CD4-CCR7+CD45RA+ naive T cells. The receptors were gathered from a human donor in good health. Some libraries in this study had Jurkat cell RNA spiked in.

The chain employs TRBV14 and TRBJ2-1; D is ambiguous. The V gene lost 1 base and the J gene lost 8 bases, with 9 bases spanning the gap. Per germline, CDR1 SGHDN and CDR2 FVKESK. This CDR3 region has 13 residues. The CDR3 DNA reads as TGTGCCAGCAGCCAAGCCGAGTGGGATGAGCAGTTCTTC. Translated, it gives CASSQAEWDEQFF.

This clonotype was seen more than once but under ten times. The CDR3, as DNA: TGTGCCACCAGTGATTCCTGGACAGGGAAAGGAATAGTCCAAGAGACCCAGTACTTC. It yields the protein CATSDSWTGKGIVQETQYF. The J gene is TRBJ2-5, the V gene TRBV24-1, with TRBD1 matching over 8 bases. The CDR3 has 19 amino acids. V lost 2 bases and J lost 1; bases outside the gene matches: 14. Germline loops: CDR1 KGHDR, CDR2 SFDVKD.

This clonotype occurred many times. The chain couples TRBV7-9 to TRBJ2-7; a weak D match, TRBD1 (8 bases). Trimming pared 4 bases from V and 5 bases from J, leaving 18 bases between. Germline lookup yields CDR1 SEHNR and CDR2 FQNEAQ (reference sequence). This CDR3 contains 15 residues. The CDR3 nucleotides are TGTGCCAGCAGCTCTACAGGGGGGGACTGGCACGAGCAGTACTTC. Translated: CASSSTGGDWHEQYF.

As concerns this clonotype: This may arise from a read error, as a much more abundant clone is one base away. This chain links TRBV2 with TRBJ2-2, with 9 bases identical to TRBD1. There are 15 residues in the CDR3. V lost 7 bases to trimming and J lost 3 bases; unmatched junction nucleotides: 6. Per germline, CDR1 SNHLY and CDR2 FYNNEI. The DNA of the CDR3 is TGTGCCAGCAAGGTGGGACAGGGTTACACCGGGGAGCTGTTTTTT. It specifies CASKVGQGYTGELFF.

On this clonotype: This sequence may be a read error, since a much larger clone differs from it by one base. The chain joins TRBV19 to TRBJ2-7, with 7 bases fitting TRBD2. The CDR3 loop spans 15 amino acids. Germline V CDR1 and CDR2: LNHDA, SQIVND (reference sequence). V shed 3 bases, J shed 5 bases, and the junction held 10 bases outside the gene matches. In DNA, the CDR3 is TGTGCCAGTAGTATGGGAGGCGGGAGTACCCACGAGCAGTACTTC. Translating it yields CASSMGGGSTHEQYF.

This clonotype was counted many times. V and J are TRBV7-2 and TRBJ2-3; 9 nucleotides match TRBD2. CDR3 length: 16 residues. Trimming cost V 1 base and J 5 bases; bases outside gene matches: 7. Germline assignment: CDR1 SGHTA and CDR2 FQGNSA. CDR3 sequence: CASSLVGGRAVDTQYF. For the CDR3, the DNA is TGTGCCAGCAGCTTAGTCGGCGGGAGGGCCGTAGATACGCAGTATTTT.

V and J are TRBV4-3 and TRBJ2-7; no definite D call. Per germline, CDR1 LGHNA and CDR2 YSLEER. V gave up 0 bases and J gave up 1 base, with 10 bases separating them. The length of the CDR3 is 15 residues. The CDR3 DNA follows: TGCGCCAGCAGCCAAGATGTTTCTGTTTCCTACGAGCAGTACTTC. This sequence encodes CASSQDVSVSYEQYF.

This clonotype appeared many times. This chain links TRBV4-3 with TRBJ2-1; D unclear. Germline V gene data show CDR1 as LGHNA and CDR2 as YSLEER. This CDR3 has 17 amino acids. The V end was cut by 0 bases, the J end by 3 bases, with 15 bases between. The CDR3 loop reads CASSQDYGSAIYNEQFF. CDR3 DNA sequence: TGCGCCAGCAGCCAAGATTACGGCAGCGCGATCTACAATGAGCAGTTCTTC.

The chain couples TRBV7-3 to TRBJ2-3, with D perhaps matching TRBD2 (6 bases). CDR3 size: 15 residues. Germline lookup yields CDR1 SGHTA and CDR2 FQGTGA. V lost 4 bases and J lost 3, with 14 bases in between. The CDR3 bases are TGTGCCAGCAGCTCGTCCGGGAGTTTGACAGATACGCAGTATTTT. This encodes CASSSSGSLTDTQYF.

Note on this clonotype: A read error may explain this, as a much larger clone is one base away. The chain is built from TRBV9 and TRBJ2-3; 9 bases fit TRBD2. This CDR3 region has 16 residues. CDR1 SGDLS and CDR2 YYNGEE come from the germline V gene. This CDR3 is CASSTSGAGGTGTQYF. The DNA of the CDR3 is TGTGCCAGCAGCACCTCGGGAGCGGGAGGCACAGGTACGCAGTATTTT.

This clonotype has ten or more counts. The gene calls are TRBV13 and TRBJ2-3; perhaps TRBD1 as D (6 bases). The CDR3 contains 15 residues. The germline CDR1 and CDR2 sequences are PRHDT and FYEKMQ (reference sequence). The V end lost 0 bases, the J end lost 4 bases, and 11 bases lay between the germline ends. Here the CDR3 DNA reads TGTGCCAGCAGCTTAGGGTGGACAGCCTCAGATACGCAGTATTTT. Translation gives CASSLGWTASDTQYF. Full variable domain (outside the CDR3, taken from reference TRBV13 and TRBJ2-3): AAGVIQSPRHLIKEKRETATLKCYPIPRHDTVYWYQQGPGQDPQFLISFYEKMQSDKGSIPDRFSAQQFSDYHSELNMSSLELGDSALYFCASSLGWTASDTQYFGPGTRLTVL.

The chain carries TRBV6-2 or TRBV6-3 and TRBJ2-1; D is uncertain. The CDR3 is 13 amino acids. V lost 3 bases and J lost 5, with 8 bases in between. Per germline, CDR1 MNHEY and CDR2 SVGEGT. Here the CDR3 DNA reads TGTGCCAGCAGTTATTGGTTGCACAATGAGCAGTTCTTC. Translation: CASSYWLHNEQFF.

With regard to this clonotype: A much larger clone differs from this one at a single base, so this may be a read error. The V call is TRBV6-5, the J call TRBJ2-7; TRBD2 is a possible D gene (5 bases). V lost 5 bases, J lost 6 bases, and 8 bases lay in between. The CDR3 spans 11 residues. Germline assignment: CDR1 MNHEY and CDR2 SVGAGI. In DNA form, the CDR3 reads TGTGCCAGCAGTCACGGGGTCGAGCAGTACTTC. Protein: CASSHGVEQYF.

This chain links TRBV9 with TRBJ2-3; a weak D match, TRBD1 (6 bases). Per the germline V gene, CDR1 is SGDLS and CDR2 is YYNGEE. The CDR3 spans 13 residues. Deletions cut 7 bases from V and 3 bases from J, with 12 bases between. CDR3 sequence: CASEDRRTDTQYF. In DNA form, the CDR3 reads TGTGCCAGCGAAGACAGGAGGACAGATACGCAGTATTTT.

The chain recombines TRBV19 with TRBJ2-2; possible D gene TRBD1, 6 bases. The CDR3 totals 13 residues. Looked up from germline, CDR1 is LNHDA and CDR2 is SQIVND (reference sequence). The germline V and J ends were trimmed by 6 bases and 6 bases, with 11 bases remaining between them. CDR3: CASSSEGAGELFF. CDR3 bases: TGTGCCAGTAGCTCCGAGGGGGCCGGGGAGCTGTTTTTT.

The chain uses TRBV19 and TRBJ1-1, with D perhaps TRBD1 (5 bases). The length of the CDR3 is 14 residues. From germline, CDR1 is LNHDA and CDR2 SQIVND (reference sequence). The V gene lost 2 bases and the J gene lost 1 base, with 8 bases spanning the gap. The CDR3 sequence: CASSIYQGNTEAFF. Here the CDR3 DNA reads TGTGCCAGTAGTATATATCAGGGGAACACTGAAGCTTTCTTT.

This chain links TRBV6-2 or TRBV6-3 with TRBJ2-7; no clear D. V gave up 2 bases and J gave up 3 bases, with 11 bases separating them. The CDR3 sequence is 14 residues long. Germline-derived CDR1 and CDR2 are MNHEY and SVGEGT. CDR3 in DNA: TGTGCCAGCAGTTACGGAGACGGATACTACGAGCAGTACTTC. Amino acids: CASSYGDGYYEQYF.

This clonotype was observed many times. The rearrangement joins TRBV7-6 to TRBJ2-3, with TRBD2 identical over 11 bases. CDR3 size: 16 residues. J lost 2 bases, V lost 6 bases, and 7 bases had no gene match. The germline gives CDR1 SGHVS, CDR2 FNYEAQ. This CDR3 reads CASRPTSGSHTDTQYF. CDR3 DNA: TGTGCCAGCAGACCAACTAGCGGGAGTCACACAGATACGCAGTATTTT.

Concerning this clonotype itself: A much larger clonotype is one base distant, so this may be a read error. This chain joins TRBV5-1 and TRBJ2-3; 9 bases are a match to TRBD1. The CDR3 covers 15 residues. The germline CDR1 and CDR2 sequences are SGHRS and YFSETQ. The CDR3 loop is CVSSSDRGSTDTQYF. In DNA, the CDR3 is TGCGTCAGCAGCTCGGACAGGGGTTCCACAGATACGCAGTATTTT.

Here the CDR3 DNA reads TGTGCCAGCAGCTCCGCCGGGACAGGCTACAATGAGCAGTTCTTC. Amino acids: CASSSAGTGYNEQFF. The rearrangement links TRBV11-2 to TRBJ2-1, with TRBD1 matching over 8 bases. CDR3 length equals 15 residues. Germline CDR1 and CDR2: SGHAT and FQNNGV. The ends lost 4 bases at V and 3 bases at J; junction bases unmatched: 5. The full variable domain, its missing parts supplied by reference TRBV11-2 and TRBJ2-1, is EAGVAQSPRYKIIEKRQSVAFWCNPISGHATLYWYQQILGQGPKLLIQFQNNGVVDDSQLPKDRFSAERLKGVDSTLKIQPAKLEDSAVYLCASSSAGTGYNEQFFGPGTRLTVL.

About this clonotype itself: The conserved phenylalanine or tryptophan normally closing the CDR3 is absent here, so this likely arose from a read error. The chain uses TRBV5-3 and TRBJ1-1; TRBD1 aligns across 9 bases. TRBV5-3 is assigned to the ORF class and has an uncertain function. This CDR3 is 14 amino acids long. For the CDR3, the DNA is TGTGCCAGCAGCTTGGTGACAGGGGGGACTGAAGCTTTCCTT. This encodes CASSLVTGGTEAFL.

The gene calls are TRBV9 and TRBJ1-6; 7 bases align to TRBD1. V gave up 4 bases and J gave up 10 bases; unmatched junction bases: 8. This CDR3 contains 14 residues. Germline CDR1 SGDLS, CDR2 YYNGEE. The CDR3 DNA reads TGTGCCAGCAGCCAGGGGGGGCAGGGATCACCCCTCCACTTT. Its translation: CASSQGGQGSPLHF.

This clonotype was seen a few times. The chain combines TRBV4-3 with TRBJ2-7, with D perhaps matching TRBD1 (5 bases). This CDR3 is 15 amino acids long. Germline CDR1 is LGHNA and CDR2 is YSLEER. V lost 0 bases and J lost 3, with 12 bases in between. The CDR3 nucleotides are TGCGCCAGCAGCCAAGATTGGGCAGGGTTCTACGAGCAGTACTTC. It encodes CASSQDWAGFYEQYF.

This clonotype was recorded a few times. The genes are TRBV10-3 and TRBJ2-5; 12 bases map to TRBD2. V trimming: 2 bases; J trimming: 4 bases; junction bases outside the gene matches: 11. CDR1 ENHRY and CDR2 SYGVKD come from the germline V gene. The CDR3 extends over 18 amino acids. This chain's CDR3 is CAISEVSRGLAGRETQYF. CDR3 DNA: TGTGCCATCAGTGAGGTCAGCCGAGGACTAGCGGGAAGAGAGACCCAGTACTTC.

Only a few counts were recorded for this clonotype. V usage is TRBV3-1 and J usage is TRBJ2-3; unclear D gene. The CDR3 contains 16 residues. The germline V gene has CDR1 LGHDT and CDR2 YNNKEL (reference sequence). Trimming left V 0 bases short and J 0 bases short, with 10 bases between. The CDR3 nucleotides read TGTGCCAGCAGCCAAGATCCCGCAGCTAGCACAGATACGCAGTATTTT. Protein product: CASSQDPAASTDTQYF.

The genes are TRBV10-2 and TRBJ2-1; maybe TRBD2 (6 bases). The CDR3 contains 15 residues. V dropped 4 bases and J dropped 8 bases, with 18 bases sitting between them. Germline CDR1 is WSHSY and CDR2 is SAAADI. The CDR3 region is CASSVSTRFNDEQFF. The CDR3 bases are TGCGCCAGCAGTGTGTCGACTAGATTTAATGATGAGCAGTTCTTC.

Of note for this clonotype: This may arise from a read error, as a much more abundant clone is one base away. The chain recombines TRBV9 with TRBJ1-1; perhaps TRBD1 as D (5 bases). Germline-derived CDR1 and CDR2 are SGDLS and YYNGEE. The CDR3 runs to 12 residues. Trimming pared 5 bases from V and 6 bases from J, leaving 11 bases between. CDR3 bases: TGTGCCAGCAGTTCCCAGGGTTCTGAAGCTTTCTTT. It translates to CASSSQGSEAFF.

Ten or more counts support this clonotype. In DNA, the CDR3 is TGTGCCTGGAGTGGGGGACAGGGAATATGGTCTGAAGCTTTCTTT. Its translation: CAWSGGQGIWSEAFF. The genes are TRBV30 and TRBJ1-1; 9 positions agree with TRBD1. There are 15 residues in the CDR3. The trim removed 1 base at V and 6 bases at J, leaving 9 bases unmatched. Per germline, CDR1 GTSNPN and CDR2 SVGIG (reference sequence).

The CDR3 loop reads CASSMGGTGSNQPQHF. For the CDR3, the DNA is TGTGCCAGTAGTATGGGGGGGACAGGGAGCAATCAGCCCCAGCATTTT. This chain joins TRBV19 and TRBJ1-5; 9 bases align to TRBD1. CDR1 and CDR2 (germline): LNHDA, SQIVND (reference sequence). The CDR3 consists of 16 residues. The trim removed 3 bases at V and 1 base at J, leaving 4 bases unmatched.

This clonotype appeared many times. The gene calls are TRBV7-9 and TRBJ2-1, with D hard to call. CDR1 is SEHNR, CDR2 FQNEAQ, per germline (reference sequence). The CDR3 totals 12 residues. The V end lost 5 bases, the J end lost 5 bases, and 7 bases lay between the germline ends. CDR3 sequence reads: CASSLGNNEQFF. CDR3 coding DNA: TGTGCCAGCAGCCTGGGGAACAATGAGCAGTTCTTC.